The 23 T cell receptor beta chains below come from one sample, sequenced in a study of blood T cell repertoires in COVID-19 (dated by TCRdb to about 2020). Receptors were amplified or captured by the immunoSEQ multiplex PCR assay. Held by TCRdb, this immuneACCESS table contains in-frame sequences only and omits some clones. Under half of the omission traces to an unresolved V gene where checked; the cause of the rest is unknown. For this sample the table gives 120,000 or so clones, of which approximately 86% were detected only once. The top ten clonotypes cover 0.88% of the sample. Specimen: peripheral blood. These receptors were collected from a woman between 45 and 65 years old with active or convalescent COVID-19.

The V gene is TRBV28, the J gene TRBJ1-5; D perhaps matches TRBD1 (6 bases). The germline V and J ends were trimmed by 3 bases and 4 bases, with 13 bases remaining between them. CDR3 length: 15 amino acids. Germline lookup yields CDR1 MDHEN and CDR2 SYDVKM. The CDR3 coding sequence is TGTGCCAGCAGTTTGCCAGGGGCGAGTAATCAGCCCCAGCATTTT. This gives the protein CASSLPGASNQPQHF.

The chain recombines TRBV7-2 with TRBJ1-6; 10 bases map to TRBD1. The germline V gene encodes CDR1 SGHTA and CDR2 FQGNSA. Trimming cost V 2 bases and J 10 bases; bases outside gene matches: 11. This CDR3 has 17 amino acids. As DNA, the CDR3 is TGTGCCAGCAGCTTAAGTTCTATCGACAGGGGGCGATCACCCCTCCACTTT. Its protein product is CASSLSSIDRGRSPLHF.

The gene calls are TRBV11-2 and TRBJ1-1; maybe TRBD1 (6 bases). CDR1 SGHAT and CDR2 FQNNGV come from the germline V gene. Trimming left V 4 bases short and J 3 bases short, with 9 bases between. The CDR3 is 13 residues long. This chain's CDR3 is CASSSTGYTEAFF. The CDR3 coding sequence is TGTGCCAGCAGCTCCACAGGGTACACTGAAGCTTTCTTT. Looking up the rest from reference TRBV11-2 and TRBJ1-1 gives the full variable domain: EAGVAQSPRYKIIEKRQSVAFWCNPISGHATLYWYQQILGQGPKLLIQFQNNGVVDDSQLPKDRFSAERLKGVDSTLKIQPAKLEDSAVYLCASSSTGYTEAFFGQGTRLTVV.

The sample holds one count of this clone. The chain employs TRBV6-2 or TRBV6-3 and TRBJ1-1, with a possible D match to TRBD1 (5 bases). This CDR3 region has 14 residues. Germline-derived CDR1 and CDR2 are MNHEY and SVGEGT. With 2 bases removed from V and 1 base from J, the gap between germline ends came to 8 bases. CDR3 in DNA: TGTGCCAGCAGTTACAGGGGCGAGAACACTGAAGCTTTCTTT. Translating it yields CASSYRGENTEAFF.

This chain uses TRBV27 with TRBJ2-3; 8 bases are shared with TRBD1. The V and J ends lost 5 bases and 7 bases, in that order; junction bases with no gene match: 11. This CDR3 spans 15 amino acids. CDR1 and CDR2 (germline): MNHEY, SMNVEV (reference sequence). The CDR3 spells CASSPLTGATNTQYF. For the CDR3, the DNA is TGTGCCAGCAGTCCGTTGACAGGGGCGACGAATACGCAGTATTTT.

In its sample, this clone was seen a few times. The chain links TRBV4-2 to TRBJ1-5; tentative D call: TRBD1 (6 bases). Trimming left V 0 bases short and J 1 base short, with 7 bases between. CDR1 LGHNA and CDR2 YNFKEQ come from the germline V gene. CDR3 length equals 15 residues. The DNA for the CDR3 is TGTGCCAGCAGCCAAGATACAGGGAGCAATCAGCCCCAGCATTTT. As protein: CASSQDTGSNQPQHF.

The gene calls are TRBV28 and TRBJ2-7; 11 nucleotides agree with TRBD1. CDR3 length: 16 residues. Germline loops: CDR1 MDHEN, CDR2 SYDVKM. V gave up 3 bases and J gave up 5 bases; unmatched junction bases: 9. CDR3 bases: TGTGCCAGCAGTTTGGCACGGGGACAGGGGGGAGACGAGCAGTACTTC. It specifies CASSLARGQGGDEQYF. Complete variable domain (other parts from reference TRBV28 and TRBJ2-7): DVKVTQSSRYLVKRTGEKVFLECVQDMDHENMFWYRQDPGLGLRLIYFSYDVKMKEKGDIPEGYSVSREKKERFSLILESASTNQTSMYLCASSLARGQGGDEQYFGPGTRLTVT.

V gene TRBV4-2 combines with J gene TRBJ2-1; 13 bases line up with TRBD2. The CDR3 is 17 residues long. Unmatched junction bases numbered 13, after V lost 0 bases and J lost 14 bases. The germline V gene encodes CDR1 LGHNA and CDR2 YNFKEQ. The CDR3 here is CASSQDTGTSGIRGEFF. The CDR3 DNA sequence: TGTGCCAGCAGCCAAGATACCGGGACTAGCGGGATAAGGGGGGAGTTCTTC.

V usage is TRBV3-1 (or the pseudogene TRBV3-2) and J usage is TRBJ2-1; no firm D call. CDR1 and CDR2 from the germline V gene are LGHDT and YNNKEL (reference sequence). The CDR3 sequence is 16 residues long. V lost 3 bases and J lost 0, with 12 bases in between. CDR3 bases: TGTGCCAGCAGCCACCTTGCGAAGAGCTCCTACAATGAGCAGTTCTTC. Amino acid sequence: CASSHLAKSSYNEQFF.

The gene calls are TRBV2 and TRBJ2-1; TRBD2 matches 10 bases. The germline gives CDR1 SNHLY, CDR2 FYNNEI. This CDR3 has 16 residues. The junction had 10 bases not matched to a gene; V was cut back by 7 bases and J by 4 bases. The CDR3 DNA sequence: TGTGCCAGCAAGCCGAGCGGGAGGGCCCTGTACAATGAGCAGTTCTTC. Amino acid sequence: CASKPSGRALYNEQFF.

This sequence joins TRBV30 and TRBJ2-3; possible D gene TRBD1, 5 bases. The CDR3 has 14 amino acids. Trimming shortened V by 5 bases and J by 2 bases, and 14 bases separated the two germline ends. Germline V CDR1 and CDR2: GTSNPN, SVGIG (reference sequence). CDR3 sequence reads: CAWDTGSYTDTQYF. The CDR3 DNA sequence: TGTGCCTGGGATACAGGAAGCTACACAGATACGCAGTATTTT.

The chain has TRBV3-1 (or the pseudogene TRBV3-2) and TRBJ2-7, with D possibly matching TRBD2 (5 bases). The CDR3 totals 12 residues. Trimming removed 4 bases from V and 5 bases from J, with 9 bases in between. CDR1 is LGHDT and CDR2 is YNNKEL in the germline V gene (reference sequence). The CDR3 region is CASSLGDHEQYF. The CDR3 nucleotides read TGTGCCAGCAGCCTCGGGGATCACGAGCAGTACTTC.

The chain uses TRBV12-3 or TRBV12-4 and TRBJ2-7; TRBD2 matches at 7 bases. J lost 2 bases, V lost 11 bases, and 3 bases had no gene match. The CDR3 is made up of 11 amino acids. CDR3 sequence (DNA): TGTGCCCGCGGGGGACCCTACGAGCAGTACTTC. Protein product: CARGGPYEQYF.

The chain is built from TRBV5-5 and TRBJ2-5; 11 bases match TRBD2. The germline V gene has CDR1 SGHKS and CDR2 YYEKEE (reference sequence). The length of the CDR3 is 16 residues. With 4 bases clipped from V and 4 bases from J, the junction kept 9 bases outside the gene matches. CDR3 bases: TGTGCCAGCAGCCTACAACTCGGACTAGCGGGAGAGACCCAGTACTTC. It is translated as CASSLQLGLAGETQYF.

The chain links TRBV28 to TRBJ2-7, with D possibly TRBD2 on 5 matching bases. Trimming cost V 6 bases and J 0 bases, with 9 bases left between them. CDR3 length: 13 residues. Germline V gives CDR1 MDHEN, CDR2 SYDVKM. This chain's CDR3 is CASRSGISYEQYF. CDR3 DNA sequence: TGTGCCAGCAGGTCCGGGATCTCCTACGAGCAGTACTTC.

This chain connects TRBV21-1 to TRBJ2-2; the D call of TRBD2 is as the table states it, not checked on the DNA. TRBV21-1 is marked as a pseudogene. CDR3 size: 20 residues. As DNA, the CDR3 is TGTGCCAGCAGCAATAGACCGGGACTAGCGGGAGGGCCGGGCACCGGGGAGCTGTTTTTT. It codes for CASSNRPGLAGGPGTGELFF.

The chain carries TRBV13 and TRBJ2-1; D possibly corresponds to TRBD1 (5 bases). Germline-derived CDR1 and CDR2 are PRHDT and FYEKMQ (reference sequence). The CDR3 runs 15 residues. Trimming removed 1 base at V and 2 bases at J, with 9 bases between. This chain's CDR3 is CASSLADRTYNEQFF. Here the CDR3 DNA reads TGTGCCAGCAGCTTAGCCGACAGAACCTACAATGAGCAGTTCTTC.

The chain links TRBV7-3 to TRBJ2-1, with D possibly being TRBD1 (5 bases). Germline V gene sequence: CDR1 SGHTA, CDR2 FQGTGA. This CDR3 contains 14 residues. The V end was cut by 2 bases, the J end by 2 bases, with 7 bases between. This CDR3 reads CASSLGAAYNEQFF. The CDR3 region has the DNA TGTGCCAGCAGCTTAGGGGCGGCCTACAATGAGCAGTTCTTC. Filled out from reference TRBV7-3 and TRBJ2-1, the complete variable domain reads GAGVSQTPSNKVTEKGKYVELRCDPISGHTALYWYRQSLGQGPEFLIYFQGTGAADDSGLPNDRFFAVRPEGSVSTLKIQRTERGDSAVYLCASSLGAAYNEQFFGPGTRLTVL.

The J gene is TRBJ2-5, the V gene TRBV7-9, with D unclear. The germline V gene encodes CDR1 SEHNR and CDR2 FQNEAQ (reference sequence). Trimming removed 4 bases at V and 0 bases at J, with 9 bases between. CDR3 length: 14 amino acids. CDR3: CASSSTRYQETQYF. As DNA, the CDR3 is TGTGCCAGCAGCTCTACTCGGTACCAAGAGACCCAGTACTTC.

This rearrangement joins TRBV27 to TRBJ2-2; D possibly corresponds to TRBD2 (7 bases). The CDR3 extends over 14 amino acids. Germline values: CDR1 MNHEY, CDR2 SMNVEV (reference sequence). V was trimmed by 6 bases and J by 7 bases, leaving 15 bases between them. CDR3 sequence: CASRSHREGGELFF. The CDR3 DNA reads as TGTGCCAGCAGGTCTCACAGGGAGGGCGGGGAGCTGTTTTTT.

CDR3 sequence (DNA): TGTGCCAGCAGTTTTATGACAAGCGGTCAGCCCCAGCATTTT. This gives the protein CASSFMTSGQPQHF. The chain has TRBV28 and TRBJ1-5; D gene ambiguous. The V end was cut by 3 bases, the J end by 6 bases, with 12 bases between. The germline gives CDR1 MDHEN, CDR2 SYDVKM. The CDR3 is 14 amino acids. The full variable domain, its missing parts supplied by reference TRBV28 and TRBJ1-5, is DVKVTQSSRYLVKRTGEKVFLECVQDMDHENMFWYRQDPGLGLRLIYFSYDVKMKEKGDIPEGYSVSREKKERFSLILESASTNQTSMYLCASSFMTSGQPQHFGDGTRLSIL.

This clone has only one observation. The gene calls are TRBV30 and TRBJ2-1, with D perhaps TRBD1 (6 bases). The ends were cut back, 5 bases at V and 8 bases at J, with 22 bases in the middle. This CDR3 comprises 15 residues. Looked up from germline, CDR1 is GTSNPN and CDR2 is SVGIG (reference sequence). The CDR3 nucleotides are TGTGCCTGGTCGAATCAACAGGGAGCTATAGATGAGCAGTTCTTC. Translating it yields CAWSNQQGAIDEQFF.

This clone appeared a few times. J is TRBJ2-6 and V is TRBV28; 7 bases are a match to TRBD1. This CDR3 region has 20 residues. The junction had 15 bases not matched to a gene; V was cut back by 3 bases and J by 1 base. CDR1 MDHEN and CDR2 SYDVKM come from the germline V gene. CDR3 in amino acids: CASSLPPGGDPVSGANVLTF. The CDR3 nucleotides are TGTGCCAGCAGTTTGCCCCCAGGGGGAGACCCCGTTTCTGGGGCCAACGTCCTGACTTTC.